This T cell receptor (beta chain) was identified during a study of cytomegalovirus exposure and HLA in healthy donors. Germline lookup yields CDR1 MNHNS and CDR2 SASEGT. This CDR3 comprises 14 residues. V lost 3 bases, J lost 16 bases, and 22 bases lay in between. The PCR employed 60 Vbeta primers together with 13 Jbeta primers. Method: immunoSEQ multiplex PCR; TCRdb's copy keeps in-frame clones and lacks some. The sample lists about 170,000 clones, around 76% seen once, with roughly 6.6% in the top ten. The chain has TRBV6-1 and TRBJ2-1, with D tentatively TRBD1 (6 bases). The specimen sequenced was PBMCs. This TCR came from a man between 35 and 55 years old in good health and CMV-seropositive. The CDR3 DNA reads as TGTGCCAGCAGTGACGACCCCCGACAGGAAACGCCATTCTTC. Amino acid sequence: CASSDDPRQETPFF.